The 21 T cell receptor beta chains reported below all come from one sample, sequenced in a study of T cell responses to AZD1222 COVID-19 vaccine listed by TCRdb under 2021. What the time point label conveys for this sample: baseline before first vaccination. Library preparation employed the immunoSEQ multiplex PCR assay. TCRdb took this table from immuneACCESS and kept in-frame rearrangements with V and J called. Such tables lack part of the clones; where checked against another copy, unresolved V genes explain under half of the gap, and the rest is unexplained. The sample records around 140,000 clones, around nine tenths of which are singletons. The biggest ten clones account for approximately 1.5% of the sample. Material: peripheral blood, obtained on day 0 of AZD1222 vaccination. These receptors all come from an adult in good health.

The chain has TRBV28 and TRBJ1-1; possibly TRBD1 for D (5 bases). There are 14 residues in the CDR3. The ends were cut back, 7 bases at V and 2 bases at J, with 14 bases in the middle. Per the germline V gene, CDR1 is MDHEN and CDR2 is SYDVKM. DNA for the CDR3: TGTGCCAGCATTCCGGGGCAGGGCAACACTGAAGCTTTCTTT. It yields the protein CASIPGQGNTEAFF.

Details on this clone: In the same sample, other DNA sequences code for this CDR3. CDR3 in amino acids: CASRGQGMNTEAFF. The CDR3 DNA sequence: TGCGCCAGCAGGGGACAGGGGATGAACACTGAAGCTTTCTTT. The chain carries TRBV5-1 and TRBJ1-1; 10 bases are shared with TRBD1. After removal of 5 bases from V and 0 bases from J, the junction contained 1 base not matched to a gene. This CDR3 region has 14 residues. Germline CDR1 and CDR2: SGHRS and YFSETQ.

This CDR3 reads CASSLGSGTSVYEQYF. Written as DNA, the CDR3 is TGCGCCAGCAGCTTGGGGTCCGGGACTAGCGTCTACGAGCAGTACTTC. The chain uses TRBV5-1 and TRBJ2-7; TRBD2 aligns across 10 bases. CDR1 and CDR2 from the germline V gene are SGHRS and YFSETQ. The CDR3 spans 16 residues. With V trimmed by 0 bases and J by 3 bases, 6 bases remained unmatched.

The V gene is TRBV20-1, the J gene TRBJ1-1; D gene ambiguous. Trimming pared 6 bases from V and 4 bases from J, leaving 9 bases between. The CDR3 contains 11 residues. CDR1 is DFQATT and CDR2 is SNEGSKA in the germline V gene (reference sequence). CDR3 coding DNA: TGCAGTGCGATGCGGGGCACTGAAGCTTTCTTT. This sequence encodes CSAMRGTEAFF.

The genes are TRBV2 and TRBJ1-1, with 7 bases identical to TRBD1. Germline V lookup: CDR1 SNHLY, CDR2 FYNNEI. The CDR3 has 14 residues. V lost 3 bases to trimming and J lost 4 bases; unmatched junction nucleotides: 5. The CDR3 region is CASSDGQGGTEAFF. The CDR3 DNA follows: TGTGCCAGCAGTGACGGTCAGGGGGGCACTGAAGCTTTCTTT.

In DNA, the CDR3 is TGTGCCAGCCGGCTCGACAGGGGAGACTATGGCTACACCTTC. Protein sequence: CASRLDRGDYGYTF. The chain links TRBV6-6 to TRBJ1-2, with TRBD1 matching 8 bases. Trimming cost V 8 bases and J 3 bases; bases outside gene matches: 8. The CDR3 covers 14 residues. The germline V gene has CDR1 MNHNY and CDR2 SVGAGI (reference sequence).

This clone was found once. The gene calls are TRBV19 and TRBJ1-1, with D unresolved. Looked up from germline, CDR1 is LNHDA and CDR2 is SQIVND (reference sequence). The CDR3 consists of 14 residues. Trimming pared 6 bases from V and 1 base from J, leaving 12 bases between. The CDR3 DNA reads as TGTGCCAGTAGGAACTGGATTAGGAACACTGAAGCTTTCTTT. It codes for CASRNWIRNTEAFF.

The chain recombines TRBV19 with TRBJ1-1; perhaps TRBD1 as D (5 bases). V lost 1 base and J 5 bases, leaving 8 bases between the germline ends. The CDR3 is made up of 13 amino acids. Germline V gene lookup returns CDR1 LNHDA and CDR2 SQIVND (reference sequence). CDR3 sequence reads: CASSIVDSTEAFF. As DNA, the CDR3 is TGTGCCAGTAGTATAGTTGACAGTACTGAAGCTTTCTTT. The complete variable domain, with remaining parts taken from reference TRBV19 and TRBJ1-1, reads DGGITQSPKYLFRKEGQNVTLSCEQNLNHDAMYWYRQDPGQGLRLIYYSQIVNDFQKGDIAEGYSVSREKKESFPLTVTSAQKNPTAFYLCASSIVDSTEAFFGQGTRLTVV.

This chain joins TRBV5-1 and TRBJ2-1, with a tentative D call TRBD1 (5 bases). Germline V gives CDR1 SGHRS, CDR2 YFSETQ. CDR3 length: 12 amino acids. V was trimmed by 4 bases and J by 5 bases, leaving 7 bases between them. The CDR3 protein is CASSLQDNEQFF. CDR3 in DNA: TGCGCCAGCAGCCTACAGGACAATGAGCAGTTCTTC.

The chain links TRBV28 to TRBJ2-7; no definite D call. The V gene lost 2 bases and the J gene lost 2 bases, with 4 bases spanning the gap. The CDR3 has 12 amino acids. Germline CDR1 and CDR2: MDHEN and SYDVKM. This chain's CDR3 is CASSLQAYEQYF. The DNA of the CDR3 is TGTGCCAGCAGTTTACAGGCCTACGAGCAGTACTTC.

The V call is TRBV5-1, the J call TRBJ2-1; 8 bases align to TRBD1. The CDR3 is made up of 17 amino acids. CDR1 and CDR2 from the germline V gene are SGHRS and YFSETQ. The V gene end was trimmed by 2 bases and the J gene end by 5 bases; junction bases not matched to a gene: 12. The CDR3 region is CASSFLMDREKNNEQFF. CDR3 coding DNA: TGCGCCAGCAGCTTTTTGATGGACAGGGAAAAAAACAATGAGCAGTTCTTC.

The gene calls are TRBV6-5 and TRBJ2-3, with D unclear. The length of the CDR3 is 14 residues. Between the trimmed V and J ends, which lost 10 bases and 5 bases, there was a span of 19 bases. CDR1 is MNHEY and CDR2 is SVGAGI in the germline V gene. CDR3 residues: CATPRPLGKDTQYF. The CDR3 DNA follows: TGTGCCACTCCACGGCCCCTGGGGAAAGATACGCAGTATTTT.

V usage is TRBV11-2 and J usage is TRBJ2-7; D possibly corresponds to TRBD1 (6 bases). The V and J ends lost 1 base and 4 bases respectively, with 14 bases between them. The length of the CDR3 is 15 residues. Germline CDR1 SGHAT, CDR2 FQNNGV. Written as DNA, the CDR3 is TGTGCCAGCAGCTTAGGTCAGGGGATAGGATACGAGCAGTACTTC. Its translation is CASSLGQGIGYEQYF.

V usage is TRBV3-1 (or the pseudogene TRBV3-2) and J usage is TRBJ1-1; D may be TRBD1 (5 bases). CDR1 is LGHDT, CDR2 YNNKEL, per germline (reference sequence). V was clipped by 5 bases and J by 0 bases, with 10 bases between them. The CDR3 sequence is 14 residues long. As DNA, the CDR3 is TGTGCCAGCAGCGGTTCCAGGGTGAACACTGAAGCTTTCTTT. Residues: CASSGSRVNTEAFF.

This clone was detected a few times. CDR3: CASSLEHVNSPLHF. The CDR3 DNA is TGTGCCAGCAGCTTGGAACACGTTAATTCACCCCTCCACTTT. The V gene is TRBV5-4, the J gene TRBJ1-6, with no clear D. Trimming pared 0 bases from V and 6 bases from J, leaving 7 bases between. Germline CDR1 SGHNT, CDR2 YYREEE (reference sequence). The CDR3 is made up of 14 amino acids.

The J gene is TRBJ1-3, the V gene TRBV7-6, with unresolved D. Germline assignment: CDR1 SGHVS and CDR2 FNYEAQ. Trimming left V 7 bases short and J 0 bases short, with 13 bases between. This CDR3 has 15 amino acids. The CDR3 DNA follows: TGTGCCAGCACCTTGGGGTTTAGCTCTGGAAACACCATATATTTT. Its protein is CASTLGFSSGNTIYF.

J is TRBJ2-5 and V is TRBV6-5; perhaps TRBD1 as D (5 bases). Trimming removed 8 bases at V and 3 bases at J, with 13 bases between. Per germline, CDR1 MNHEY and CDR2 SVGAGI. There are 13 residues in the CDR3. CDR3 protein: CASARQQEETQYF. The DNA for the CDR3 is TGTGCCAGCGCCAGACAGCAGGAAGAGACCCAGTACTTC.

CDR3 residues: CASRYAGSFTDTQYF. The CDR3 nucleotides read TGTGCCAGCAGATACGCCGGGTCGTTCACAGATACGCAGTATTTT. The chain carries TRBV5-6 and TRBJ2-3; D is ambiguous. Germline CDR1 and CDR2: SGHDT and YYEEEE. V lost 5 bases, J lost 2 bases, and 15 bases lay in between. CDR3 length equals 15 residues.

The V gene is TRBV3-1 (or the pseudogene TRBV3-2), the J gene TRBJ2-7; no reliable D call. The V and J ends lost 0 bases and 4 bases respectively, with 10 bases between them. The CDR3 is made up of 14 amino acids. CDR1 is LGHDT and CDR2 is YNNKEL in the germline V gene (reference sequence). The CDR3 loop is CASSQDFVGYEQYF. DNA for the CDR3: TGTGCCAGCAGCCAAGATTTTGTGGGGTACGAGCAGTACTTC.

The genes are TRBV7-8 and TRBJ1-2, with D tentatively TRBD1 (5 bases). With 5 bases removed from V and 4 bases from J, the gap between germline ends came to 20 bases. The germline V gene has CDR1 SGHVS and CDR2 FQNEAQ. This CDR3 comprises 16 residues. CDR3 loop: CASSQSRIGDLYGYTF. CDR3 in DNA: TGTGCCAGCAGCCAATCCAGAATTGGGGACCTCTATGGCTACACCTTC.

A note on this clone: The sample carries other DNA sequences with the same CDR3. This chain links TRBV19 with TRBJ2-1; 7 positions match TRBD2. The CDR3 is 14 amino acids. With 5 bases clipped from V and 2 bases from J, the junction kept 3 bases outside the gene matches. Germline V lookup: CDR1 LNHDA, CDR2 SQIVND (reference sequence). The CDR3 nucleotides are TGTGCCAGTAGTCTTGCGGGGGCCTACAATGAGCAGTTCTTC. This gives the protein CASSLAGAYNEQFF.